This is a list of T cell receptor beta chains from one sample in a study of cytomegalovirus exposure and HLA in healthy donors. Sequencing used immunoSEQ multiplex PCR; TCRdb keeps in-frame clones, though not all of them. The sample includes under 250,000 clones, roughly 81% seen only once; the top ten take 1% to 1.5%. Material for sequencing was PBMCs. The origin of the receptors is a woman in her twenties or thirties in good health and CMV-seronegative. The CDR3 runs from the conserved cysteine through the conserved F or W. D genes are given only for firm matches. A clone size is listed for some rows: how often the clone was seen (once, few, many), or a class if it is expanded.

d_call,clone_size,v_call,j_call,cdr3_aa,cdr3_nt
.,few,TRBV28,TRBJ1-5,CASSTPQGSNQPQHF,TGTGCCAGCAGTACTCCCCAGGGTAGCAATCAGCCCCAGCATTTT
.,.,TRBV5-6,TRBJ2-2,CASSLRGADTGELFF,TGTGCCAGCAGCTTGCGGGGGGCGGACACCGGGGAGCTGTTTTTT
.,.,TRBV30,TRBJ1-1,CAFGGTEAFF,TGTGCCTTCGGGGGGACTGAAGCTTTCTTT
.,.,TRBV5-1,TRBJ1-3,CASSYGPSSGNTIYF,TGCGCCAGCAGTTATGGGCCGAGCTCTGGAAACACCATATATTTT
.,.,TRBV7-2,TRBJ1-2,CASSLDTGTSSGYTF,TGTGCCAGCAGCTTGGACACAGGGACCTCCAGTGGCTACACCTTC
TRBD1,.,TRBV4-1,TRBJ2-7,CASSQDGQGTRYEQYF,TGCGCCAGCAGCCAGGACGGACAGGGTACGAGATACGAGCAGTACTTC
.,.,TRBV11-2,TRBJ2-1,CASSPPGLSYNEQFF,TGTGCCAGCAGCCCACCTGGACTATCCTACAATGAGCAGTTCTTC
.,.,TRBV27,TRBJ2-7,CASSIRGRVHEQYF,TGTGCCAGCAGCATTCGGGGAAGGGTCCACGAGCAGTACTTC
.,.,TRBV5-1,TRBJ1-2,CASSPGQWNYGYTF,TGCGCCAGCAGCCCGGGACAATGGAACTATGGCTACACCTTC
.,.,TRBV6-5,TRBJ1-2,CASSYIVSYGYTF,TGTGCCAGCAGTTACATTGTCAGTTATGGCTACACCTTC
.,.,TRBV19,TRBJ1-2,CASSIGIDSYYGYTF,TGTGCCAGTAGTATAGGAATAGACAGCTACTATGGCTACACCTTC
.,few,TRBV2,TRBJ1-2,CASSEAVLGYTF,TGTGCCAGCAGTGAGGCAGTCCTGGGCTACACCTTC
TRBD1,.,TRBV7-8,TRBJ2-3,CASSLGDRVRTDTQYF,TGTGCCAGCAGCCTAGGGGACAGGGTACGGACAGATACGCAGTATTTT
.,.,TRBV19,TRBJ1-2,CASIPDSRGYGYTF,TGTGCCAGTATCCCTGACTCCCGGGGCTATGGCTACACCTTC
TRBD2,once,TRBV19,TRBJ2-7,CASSIVASGSAFYYEQYF,TGTGCCAGTAGTATAGTAGCTAGCGGGAGTGCATTCTACTACGAGCAGTACTTC
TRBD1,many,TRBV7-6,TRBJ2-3,CASSQMRGRRTDTQYF,TGTGCCAGCAGCCAGATGAGGGGGCGGCGCACAGATACGCAGTATTTT
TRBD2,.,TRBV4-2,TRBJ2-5,CASSPSGGLRGAQYF,TGTGCCAGCAGCCCTAGCGGGGGGCTCCGGGGGGCCCAGTACTTC
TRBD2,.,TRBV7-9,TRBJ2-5,CASSLVGTRVQETQYF,TGTGCCAGCAGCTTAGTCGGGACTAGGGTCCAAGAGACCCAGTACTTC
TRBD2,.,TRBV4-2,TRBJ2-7,CASSPGLAGGVAHEQYF,TGTGCCAGCAGCCCGGGACTAGCGGGAGGTGTAGCCCACGAGCAGTACTTC
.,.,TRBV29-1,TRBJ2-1,CSVDLLRGPHNEQFF,TGCAGCGTTGACCTGCTGCGGGGACCCCACAATGAGCAGTTCTTC
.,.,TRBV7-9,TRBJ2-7,CASSQGSGSYEQYF,TGTGCCAGCAGCCAGGGTAGCGGCTCCTACGAGCAGTACTTC
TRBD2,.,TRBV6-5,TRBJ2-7,CASSYLNGRFYEQYF,TGTGCCAGCAGTTATCTCAACGGGAGGTTCTACGAGCAGTACTTC